Following are 14 T cell receptor beta chains from one sample sequenced in a study of cytomegalovirus exposure and HLA in healthy donors. The primer mix had 60 Vbeta and 13 Jbeta primers. This table comes from immunoSEQ multiplex PCR, and its TCRdb copy is limited to in-frame clones, with some not included. Of some 120,000 clones listed, less than 10% are singletons. The specimen was PBMCs. These receptors were obtained from a woman in her forties in good health and CMV-seropositive.

DNA of the CDR3: TGTGCCTGGGGTTCCGGTCTCAAGGAAGCTTTCTTT. It codes for CAWGSGLKEAFF. The chain has TRBV30 and TRBJ1-1; D unresolved. The V gene's germline CDR1 is GTSNPN and CDR2 SVGIG (reference sequence). CDR3 length equals 12 residues. With 5 bases removed from V and 8 bases from J, the gap between germline ends came to 15 bases.

A few counts support this clone. The chain has TRBV9 and TRBJ1-2, with D possibly being TRBD1 (5 bases). The CDR3 spans 16 residues. Germline CDR1 is SGDLS and CDR2 is YYNGEE. Deletions cut 1 base from V and 2 bases from J, with 15 bases between. The CDR3 is CASSVSLGSGNYGYTF. The CDR3 nucleotides read TGTGCCAGCAGCGTAAGTCTGGGATCAGGGAACTATGGCTACACCTTC.

The J gene is TRBJ2-5, the V gene TRBV30; TRBD2 aligns across 15 bases. Germline V CDR1 and CDR2: GTSNPN, SVGIG (reference sequence). The CDR3 consists of 15 residues. Trimming at V came to 3 bases and at J to 5 bases, leaving 4 bases not matched to a gene. CDR3 sequence (DNA): TGTGCCTGGAGGCCCGGACTAGCGGGGGGGGAGACCCAGTACTTC. Protein product: CAWRPGLAGGETQYF.

The CDR3 region has the DNA TGTGCCAGCAGCTTGGCCGGGACAGGGGGCAAGACACACGGAAACACCATATATTTT. Translation: CASSLAGTGGKTHGNTIYF. V usage is TRBV5-4 and J usage is TRBJ1-3, with TRBD1 identical over 12 bases. This CDR3 is 19 amino acids long. Trimming removed 0 bases from V and 4 bases from J; junction bases left unmatched: 11. Germline CDR1 SGHNT, CDR2 YYREEE (reference sequence).

The chain employs TRBV7-8 and TRBJ1-2, with D uncertain. V was shortened by 1 base and J by 5 bases, with 14 bases between the two germline ends. The CDR3 extends over 15 amino acids. Looked up from germline, CDR1 is SGHVS and CDR2 is FQNEAQ. CDR3 in DNA: TGTGCCAGCAGCTTAGGGAGGGCTCTGGGGTATGGCTACACCTTC. Its protein product is CASSLGRALGYGYTF.

The V call is TRBV5-1, the J call TRBJ2-2; the match to TRBD1 covers 7 bases. Losses at the gene ends were 4 bases for V and 3 bases for J; bases not matched to a gene: 9. The CDR3 spans 16 residues. Germline CDR1 and CDR2: SGHRS and YFSETQ. Here the CDR3 reads CASSGTTGKDTGELFF. Written as DNA, the CDR3 is TGCGCCAGCAGCGGTACGACAGGGAAGGACACCGGGGAGCTGTTTTTT.

This clone showed up just a few times. The chain has TRBV18 and TRBJ1-1, with D uncertain. The V gene's germline CDR1 is KGHSH and CDR2 LQKENI. Trimming cost V 6 bases and J 0 bases, with 11 bases left between them. CDR3 length equals 14 residues. The CDR3 loop is CASSLNSMNTEAFF. Written as DNA, the CDR3 is TGTGCCAGCTCTCTTAACTCCATGAACACTGAAGCTTTCTTT. Variable domain in full (rest from reference TRBV18 and TRBJ1-1): NAGVMQNPRHLVRRRGQEARLRCSPMKGHSHVYWYRQLPEEGLKFMVYLQKENIIDESGMPKERFSAEFPKEGPSILRIQQVVRGDSAAYFCASSLNSMNTEAFFGQGTRLTVV.

This clone was observed a handful of times. The chain links TRBV19 to TRBJ1-5, with TRBD1 as a possible D gene (5 bases). Germline values: CDR1 LNHDA, CDR2 SQIVND (reference sequence). CDR3 length: 15 amino acids. V gave up 3 bases and J gave up 1 base, with 10 bases separating them. For the CDR3, the DNA is TGTGCCAGTAGTATCGGGGGAAGGAGCAATCAGCCCCAGCATTTT. Translated: CASSIGGRSNQPQHF.

The chain links TRBV29-1 to TRBJ2-1; possibly TRBD1 for D (6 bases). The CDR3 consists of 11 residues. Germline CDR1 and CDR2: SQVTM and ANQGSEA. With 7 bases removed from V and 10 bases from J, the gap between germline ends came to 14 bases. The CDR3: CSASTGFEQFF. In DNA form, the CDR3 reads TGCAGCGCGAGTACAGGGTTCGAGCAGTTCTTC.

This chain links TRBV2 with TRBJ2-7; no definite D call. The V gene lost 4 bases and the J gene lost 6 bases, with 13 bases spanning the gap. Per the germline V gene, CDR1 is SNHLY and CDR2 is FYNNEI. CDR3 size: 13 residues. This CDR3 reads CASSADLTGEQYF. The CDR3 DNA reads as TGTGCCAGCAGTGCCGATCTGACGGGCGAGCAGTACTTC.

The chain combines TRBV4-1 with TRBJ1-1; 7 bases agree with TRBD1. Trimming at V came to 4 bases and at J to 2 bases, leaving 10 bases not matched to a gene. The length of the CDR3 is 16 residues. CDR1 MGHRA and CDR2 YSYEKL come from the germline V gene. The CDR3 sequence: CASSRKSTGSNTEAFF. CDR3 coding DNA: TGCGCCAGCAGCCGCAAATCGACAGGGAGTAACACTGAAGCTTTCTTT.

The sample holds a few counts of this clone. The chain uses TRBV5-6 and TRBJ2-7; 12 nucleotides agree with TRBD1. Unmatched junction bases numbered 9, after V lost 4 bases and J lost 4 bases. Germline CDR1 is SGHDT and CDR2 is YYEEEE. The CDR3 is 16 amino acids. CDR3 region: CASSPGTGGIMYEQYF. In nucleotides, the CDR3 is TGTGCCAGCAGCCCAGGGACAGGGGGCATAATGTACGAGCAGTACTTC.

This clone has just a few counts. The chain is built from TRBV19 and TRBJ2-7; TRBD2 matches at 8 bases. Germline V gene sequence: CDR1 LNHDA, CDR2 SQIVND (reference sequence). V shed 1 base and J 5 bases; nucleotides not matched to a gene: 4. The CDR3 totals 14 residues. In DNA form, the CDR3 reads TGTGCCAGTAGTATAGCGGGGGGGCCGGACGAGCAGTACTTC. The encoded protein is CASSIAGGPDEQYF.

This clone was seen more than once but under ten times. The rearrangement joins TRBV7-3 to TRBJ2-5, with D maybe TRBD2 (6 bases). The CDR3 is made up of 16 amino acids. CDR1 and CDR2 (germline): SGHTA, FQGTGA. Trimming removed 3 bases at V and 5 bases at J, with 19 bases between. The CDR3 loop is CASSFSRRGDWETQYF. As DNA, the CDR3 is TGTGCCAGCAGCTTTAGCCGTCGCGGGGATTGGGAGACCCAGTACTTC.